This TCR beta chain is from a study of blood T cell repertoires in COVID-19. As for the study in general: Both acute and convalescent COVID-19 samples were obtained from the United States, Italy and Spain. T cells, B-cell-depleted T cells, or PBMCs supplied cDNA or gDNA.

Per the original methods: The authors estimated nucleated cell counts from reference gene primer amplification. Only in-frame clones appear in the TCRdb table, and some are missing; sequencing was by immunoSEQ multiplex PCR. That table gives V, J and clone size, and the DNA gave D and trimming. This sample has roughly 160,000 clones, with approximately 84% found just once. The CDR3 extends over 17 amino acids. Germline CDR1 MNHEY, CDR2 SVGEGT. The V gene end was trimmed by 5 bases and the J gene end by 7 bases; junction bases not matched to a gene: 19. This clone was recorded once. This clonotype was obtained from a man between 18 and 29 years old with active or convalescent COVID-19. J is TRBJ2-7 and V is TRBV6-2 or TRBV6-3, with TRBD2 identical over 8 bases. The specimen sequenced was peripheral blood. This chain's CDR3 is CASSRLSDLAGSGEQYF. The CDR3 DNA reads TGTGCCAGCAGTAGGCTCTCGGACCTAGCGGGTTCGGGGGAGCAGTACTTC.